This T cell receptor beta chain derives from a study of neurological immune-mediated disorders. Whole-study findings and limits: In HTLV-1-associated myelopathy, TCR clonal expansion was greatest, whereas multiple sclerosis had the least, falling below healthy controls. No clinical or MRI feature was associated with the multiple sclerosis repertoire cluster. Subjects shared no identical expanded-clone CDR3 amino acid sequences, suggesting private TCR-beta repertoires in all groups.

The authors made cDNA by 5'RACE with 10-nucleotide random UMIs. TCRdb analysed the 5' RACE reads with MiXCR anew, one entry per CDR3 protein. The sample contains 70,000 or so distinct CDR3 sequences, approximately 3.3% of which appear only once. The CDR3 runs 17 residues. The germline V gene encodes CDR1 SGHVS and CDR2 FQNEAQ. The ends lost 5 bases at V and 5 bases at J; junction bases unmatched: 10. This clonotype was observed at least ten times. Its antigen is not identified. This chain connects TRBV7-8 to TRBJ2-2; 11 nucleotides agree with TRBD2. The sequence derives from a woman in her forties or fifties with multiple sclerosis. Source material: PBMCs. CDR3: CASSPLHSGRVTGELFF. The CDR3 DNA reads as TGTGCCAGCAGCCCTCTTCATAGCGGGAGGGTTACCGGGGAGCTGTTTTTT.